Listed below are T cell receptor beta chains from one sample, sequenced in a study of blood T cell repertoires in COVID-19. Assay used: immunoSEQ multiplex PCR; TCRdb lists only in-frame clones, some missing. The sample consists of tens of thousands of clones, around 93% of them appearing once. Sequencing was carried out using peripheral blood. The receptors come from a human donor with active COVID-19. The donor label of this sample is uncertain. Each CDR3 is given with its conserved first and last residue. D genes are given only for firm matches.

J gene	V gene	D gene	CDR3 DNA	CDR3 protein
TRBJ2-3	TRBV5-6	TRBD2	TGTGCCAGCAGCTTTAGACTAGCGGGGGGGGTCACAGATACGCAGTATTTT	CASSFRLAGGVTDTQYF
TRBJ2-3	TRBV2	TRBD2	TGTGCCAGCAGTCGCCGGACTAGCGGGGGGGCCGCCACAGATACGCAGTATTTT	CASSRRTSGGAATDTQYF
TRBJ2-7	TRBV6-2/TRBV6-3	.	TGTGCCAGCAGTGGAGGGAGCTACGAGCAGTACTTC	CASSGGSYEQYF
TRBJ2-7	TRBV28	.	TGTGCCAGCAGTCCCCCAAGGGGTGGCGACGAGCAGTACTTC	CASSPPRGGDEQYF
TRBJ1-3	TRBV13	TRBD1	TGTGCCAGCAGCTTTGACAGGGAGTACGGAAACACCATATATTTT	CASSFDREYGNTIYF
TRBJ2-7	TRBV28	.	TGTGCCAGCAGTTTATTACAGGGTTCTCCTCGCGAGCAGTACTTC	CASSLLQGSPREQYF
TRBJ1-1	TRBV3-1/TRBV3-2	.	TGTGCCAGCAGCCAATGGCTGAACACTGAAGCTTTCTTT	CASSQWLNTEAFF
TRBJ1-6	TRBV6-5	.	TGTGCCAGCGCACCGCGGCTCTACCAAAATTCACCCCTCCACTTT	CASAPRLYQNSPLHF
TRBJ1-2	TRBV6-1	TRBD1	TGTGCCAGCAGTGAAGAGGACAGGGGGAACTATGGCTACACCTTC	CASSEEDRGNYGYTF
TRBJ2-4	TRBV5-6	.	TGTGCCAGCAGCTCCCAGGGGGCCAAAAACATTCAGTACTTC	CASSSQGAKNIQYF